Listed below are T cell receptor beta chains from one sample, sequenced in a study of blood T cell repertoires in COVID-19. The method was immunoSEQ multiplex PCR; TCRdb's version includes in-frame clones alone and lacks a portion of them. The sample contains roughly 250,000 clones, approximately 90% of which appear only once. Input material: peripheral blood. These receptors all stem from a man aged 25 to 40 with acute or convalescent COVID-19. Both conserved end residues are part of each CDR3. D genes are given only for firm matches. Size is omitted from some rows. Given values are once, few, many or a class for expanded clones.

>TRBJ1-4|.|TRBV18|.
TGTGCCAGCTCACAGGGGCAGACTAATGAAAAACTGTTTTTT
CASSQGQTNEKLFF
>TRBJ1-3|.|TRBV19|.
TGTGCCAGTAGTGACGGAGGGTCTGCTGGAAACACCATATATTTT
CASSDGGSAGNTIYF
>TRBJ1-6|few|TRBV6-5|.
TGTGCCAGCAGCCCAGCTGTGGGGGGTAATTCACCCCTCCACTTT
CASSPAVGGNSPLHF
>TRBJ1-2|.|TRBV5-1|TRBD1
TGCGCCAGCAGCCAACAGGGGCAGGCTAACTATGGCTACACCTTC
CASSQQGQANYGYTF
>TRBJ2-5|.|TRBV12-3/TRBV12-4|.
TGTGCCAGCAGGTACAGGGTCCAAGAGACCCAGTACTTC
CASRYRVQETQYF
>TRBJ1-2|.|TRBV19|.
TGTGCCAGTAGTATAGGCAGCGCCAATAATCGCATGAACTATGGCTACACCTTC
CASSIGSANNRMNYGYTF
>TRBJ1-2|.|TRBV18|.
TGTGCCAGCTCACCCAACGTCGAGTCTAACTATGGCTACACCTTC
CASSPNVESNYGYTF
>TRBJ1-2|.|TRBV12-3/TRBV12-4|.
TGTGCCAGCAGTTCGGAGACGGTCTATGGCTACACCTTC
CASSSETVYGYTF
>TRBJ1-4|.|TRBV5-1|.
TGCGCCAGCAGCTTGGCCGGGGACTCTAATGAAAAACTGTTTTTT
CASSLAGDSNEKLFF
>TRBJ2-1|.|TRBV27|.
TGTGCCAGCACCCCCCCGGGATGGGAACGATCCTACAATGAGCAGTTCTTC
CASTPPGWERSYNEQFF
>TRBJ1-1|.|TRBV5-1|.
TGCGCCAGCAGATATCAGGCCATGAACACTGAAGCTTTCTTT
CASRYQAMNTEAFF
>TRBJ2-3|few|TRBV7-2|TRBD2
TGTGCCAGCAGGTTAGCGGGGGGGAGCACAGATACGCAGTATTTT
CASRLAGGSTDTQYF
>TRBJ1-5|.|TRBV2|.
TGTGCCAGCAGTCAGGAACAGTTAGGTCAGCCCCAGCATTTT
CASSQEQLGQPQHF
>TRBJ2-7|.|TRBV6-6|TRBD1
TGTGCCAGCAGCCTCCCCGACAGGGTCGTCTACGAGCAGTACTTC
CASSLPDRVVYEQYF
>TRBJ2-5|.|TRBV20-1|.
TGCAGTGCTAGTGTTGGGGCGCAAGAGACCCAGTACTTC
CSASVGAQETQYF
>TRBJ1-5|.|TRBV7-9|TRBD1
TGTGCCAGCAGCTTAACAGGGGGCAATCAGCCCCAGCATTTT
CASSLTGGNQPQHF
>TRBJ1-6|.|TRBV30|TRBD1
TGTGCCTGGGGGGGACAGGGAGGTTCACCCCTCCACTTT
CAWGGQGGSPLHF
>TRBJ1-5|.|TRBV15|.
TGTGCCACCAGCAGAGTAAATGTGTTCGGGATCTGGGTCGATCAGCCCCAGCATTTT
CATSRVNVFGIWVDQPQHF
>TRBJ1-1|.|TRBV7-3|.
TGTGCCAGCAGCCCGGGACATACCACGACTGAAGCTTTCTTT
CASSPGHTTTEAFF
>TRBJ2-1|once|TRBV10-3|TRBD1
TGTGCCATCAGTGATTCAAACGCAGGGGGCAATGAGCAGTTCTTC
CAISDSNAGGNEQFF
>TRBJ1-2|.|TRBV19|TRBD1
TGTGCCAGTAGTATTGGGACAGACCTCTATGGCTACACCTTC
CASSIGTDLYGYTF
>TRBJ2-3|.|TRBV19|TRBD1
TGTGCCAGTAGTGTTACAGGGGACCCAGATACGCAGTATTTT
CASSVTGDPDTQYF
>TRBJ1-2|.|TRBV7-9|.
TGTGCCAGCAGCTTGAATTCCCAGTCCCAGGGCTACACCTTC
CASSLNSQSQGYTF
>TRBJ2-1|few|TRBV7-9|.
TGTGCCAGCAGCCAGGGGAGCAATGAGCAGTTCTTC
CASSQGSNEQFF
>TRBJ2-7|.|TRBV5-1|TRBD2
TGCGCCAGCAGCTTGGGGGCGGGAGCCGAGCAGTACTTC
CASSLGAGAEQYF
>TRBJ1-2|.|TRBV6-5|.
TGTGCCACCAGGGTCGGCGGAAGTAAAGGAGGCTACACCTTC
CATRVGGSKGGYTF
>TRBJ1-5|few|TRBV5-6|.
TGTGCCAGCAGCTTCAACACAATGTTGCAGCCCCAGCATTTT
CASSFNTMLQPQHF
>TRBJ1-2|once|TRBV4-1|TRBD1
TGCGCCAGCAGCCTGACGCGGGTGACAGGGCCATATGGCTACACCTTC
CASSLTRVTGPYGYTF
>TRBJ2-1|.|TRBV30|.
TGTGCCTGGAGTGGGTTGAGCTCCTACAATGAGCAGTTCTTC
CAWSGLSSYNEQFF
>TRBJ1-2|.|TRBV5-8|TRBD1
TGTGCCAGCAGCTTGGTAGGGGGCAGTACCTTC
CASSLVGGSTF
>TRBJ1-1|.|TRBV25-1|.
TGTGCCAGCAGTGCCACAGGGCTCGTGTCTGAAGCTTTCTTT
CASSATGLVSEAFF
>TRBJ1-1|.|TRBV3-1/TRBV3-2|TRBD1
TGTGCCAGCAGCCAGACAGGGGGGCCTTTCTTT
CASSQTGGPFF
>TRBJ1-5|.|TRBV28|.
TGTGCCAGCAGTGTCCGGGTCGTTAATTTGCCCCAGCATTTT
CASSVRVVNLPQHF
>TRBJ2-3|.|TRBV6-5|.
TGTGCCAGCAGTCGAGGACTGGGGAGAACGGATACGCAGTATTTT
CASSRGLGRTDTQYF
>TRBJ2-3|.|TRBV3-1/TRBV3-2|.
TGTGCCAGCAGCCAAGATAGTCCAGATACGCAGTATTTT
CASSQDSPDTQYF
>TRBJ1-5|.|TRBV27|.
TGTGCCAGCAGTTTATCGTTCTTACAGCCCCAGCATTTT
CASSLSFLQPQHF
>TRBJ1-4|few|TRBV7-3|.
TGTGCCAGCAGTCCAGCGAGGTACGATGAAAAACTGTTTTTT
CASSPARYDEKLFF
>TRBJ2-1|.|TRBV4-1|TRBD2
TGCGCCAGCAGCCGGACCTTAGCGGGGGGGCCGTTTAATGAGCAGTTCTTC
CASSRTLAGGPFNEQFF
>TRBJ2-5|.|TRBV6-5|.
TGTGCCAGCAGTTACTCCCGGCGGGTATGGGAAGAGACCCAGTACTTC
CASSYSRRVWEETQYF
>TRBJ2-7|.|TRBV7-9|.
TGTGCCAGCAGCCCCGGGCGGCTAGCGAATCTACAAGAGCAGTACTTC
CASSPGRLANLQEQYF
>TRBJ2-3|.|TRBV10-3|TRBD1
TGTGCCATCAGTGAGGCGGGGACAGGGGAAACGGGAGATACGCAGTATTTT
CAISEAGTGETGDTQYF
>TRBJ1-5|.|TRBV6-5|.
TGTGCCAGCAGTTACTCATACAGGTCCCAGCCCCAGCATTTT
CASSYSYRSQPQHF
>TRBJ1-1|few|TRBV18|TRBD1
TGTGCCAGCGCTAGGGGGCAGGACACTGAAGCTTTCTTT
CASARGQDTEAFF
>TRBJ1-5|.|TRBV10-2|.
TGCGCCAGCAGTGACAGGATCAATAGCAATCAGCCCCAGCATTTT
CASSDRINSNQPQHF
>TRBJ2-5|.|TRBV18|TRBD1
TGTGCCAGCTCAGGACAGGGTGGGGAGACCCAGTACTTC
CASSGQGGETQYF